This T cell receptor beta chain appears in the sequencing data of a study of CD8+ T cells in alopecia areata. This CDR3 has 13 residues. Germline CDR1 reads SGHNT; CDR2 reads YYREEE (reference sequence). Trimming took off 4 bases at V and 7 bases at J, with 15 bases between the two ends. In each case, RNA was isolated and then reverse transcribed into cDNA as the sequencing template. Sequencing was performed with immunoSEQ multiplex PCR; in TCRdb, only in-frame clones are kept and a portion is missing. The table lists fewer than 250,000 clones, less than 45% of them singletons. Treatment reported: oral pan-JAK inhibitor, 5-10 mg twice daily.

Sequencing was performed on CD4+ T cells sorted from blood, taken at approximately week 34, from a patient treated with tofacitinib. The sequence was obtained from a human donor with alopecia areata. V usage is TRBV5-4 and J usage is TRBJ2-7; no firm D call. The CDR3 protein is CASSASLFGEQYF. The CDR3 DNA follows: TGTGCCAGCAGCGCCTCGTTGTTTGGAGAGCAGTACTTC.